This is a list of T cell receptor beta chains from one sample in a study of technical replicates of blood from several donors. Generated by immunoSEQ multiplex PCR, the TCRdb table keeps only in-frame clones and is missing some. Of 75,000 to 100,000 clones in the sample, less than 95% were seen once. The sequencing sample was made of T cells isolated from PBMCs. The receptors derive from a human donor in good health. The CDR3 runs from the conserved cysteine through the conserved F or W. D genes are given only for firm matches. For some rows the clone size is stated as once, few or many, or as a class when expanded; others skip it.

TRBJ1-5 | - | TRBD1 | TRBV9 | TGTGCCAGCAGCGTAGGTTCGGGACAGGGGGGCAATCAGCCCCAGCATTTT | CASSVGSGQGGNQPQHF
TRBJ1-1 | - | - | TRBV2 | TGTGCCAGCAGTGAAAGGGGAGGGGACACTGAAGCTTTCTTT | CASSERGGDTEAFF
TRBJ2-3 | - | TRBD2 | TRBV7-6 | TGTGCCAGCAGCATTCTGCCGGCCAGCGGGGCAAGCACAGATACGCAGTATTTT | CASSILPASGASTDTQYF
TRBJ2-1 | - | TRBD2 | TRBV10-1 | TGCGCCAGCAGGGGAGTAGCGGGATCTAATGAGCAGTTCTTC | CASRGVAGSNEQFF
TRBJ1-2 | - | TRBD1 | TRBV4-1 | TGCGCCAGCAGCCAGGTTCTTACGGGAGACAGGGGAAGTTTC | CASSQVLTGDRGSF
TRBJ1-1 | - | - | TRBV30 | TGTGCCTGGAGTGCGAGAGAGATGAACACTGAAGCTTTCTTT | CAWSAREMNTEAFF
TRBJ2-7 | - | - | TRBV2 | TGTGCCAGCAGGCTACAGGAAAACGAGCAGTACTTC | CASRLQENEQYF
TRBJ1-1 | once | TRBD1 | TRBV10-3 | TGTGCCATCAGGGGACAGGGCGGTACTGGGAACACTGAAGCTTTCTTT | CAIRGQGGTGNTEAFF
TRBJ1-1 | - | - | TRBV11-3 | TGTGCCAGCAGCTACTCCGGGAGTGAAGCTTTCTTT | CASSYSGSEAFF
TRBJ1-2 | - | TRBD1 | TRBV5-1 | TGCGCCAGCAGCTTTACAGGGGAAGGTGGCTACACCTTC | CASSFTGEGGYTF
TRBJ1-1 | - | - | TRBV27 | TGTGCCAGCGTGAGGACAGCGACGAACACTGAAGCTTTCTTT | CASVRTATNTEAFF
TRBJ1-1 | - | TRBD1 | TRBV5-5 | TGTGCCAGCAGCTGGGACAGGGGAGCTAACCCTATGAACACTGAAGCTTTCTTT | CASSWDRGANPMNTEAFF
TRBJ2-7 | - | TRBD1 | TRBV19 | TGTGCCAGTAGTATTGGGGGGACAGGTGACTACGAGCAGTACTTC | CASSIGGTGDYEQYF
TRBJ2-7 | - | - | TRBV25-1 | TGTGCCAGCAGGGGGACTTCCTACGAGCAGTACTTC | CASRGTSYEQYF
TRBJ1-1 | - | - | TRBV7-9 | TGTGCCAGCAGCTTAAATGAGGTCGGGGAAGCTTTCTTT | CASSLNEVGEAFF
TRBJ1-5 | - | - | TRBV15 | TGTGCCACCAGCAGAGATCAAGGGGCGCAAGTACAGCCCCAGCATTTT | CATSRDQGAQVQPQHF
TRBJ2-1 | - | - | TRBV5-6 | TGTGCCAGCAGCTTGACGGTCTACAATGAGCAGTTCTTC | CASSLTVYNEQFF
TRBJ2-1 | once | - | TRBV4-1 | TGCGCCAGCAGCCATACCGTAAATGAGCAATTCTTC | CASSHTVNEQFF
TRBJ1-2 | - | TRBD1 | TRBV5-6 | TGTGCCAGCAGCCCGGTGACAGGGACGGACTACACCTTC | CASSPVTGTDYTF
TRBJ1-1 | - | - | TRBV6-5 | TGTGCCAGCAGTTACTCTCTAACCCTCACTGAAGCTTTCTTT | CASSYSLTLTEAFF
TRBJ2-5 | - | - | TRBV28 | TGTGCCAGCAGTTTGGGGGCAGCCCAGTACTTC | CASSLGAAQYF
TRBJ1-1 | - | - | TRBV27 | TGTGCCAGCATAGAAAACACTGAAGCTTTCTTT | CASIENTEAFF
TRBJ2-6 | - | - | TRBV19 | TGTGCCAGTAGTATAACCCCCCCCGGACAGCTCCCCCATCGCTCTGGGGCCAACGTCCTGACTTTC | CASSITPPGQLPHRSGANVLTF
TRBJ1-6 | - | - | TRBV4-1 | TGCGCCAGCAGCCAAGATGCCGACAGAGCACCCCTCCACTTT | CASSQDADRAPLHF
TRBJ1-2 | - | - | TRBV27 | TGTGCCAGCAGTTCCCATTCAGGGAATTGGGGCTACACCTTC | CASSSHSGNWGYTF
TRBJ2-5 | - | TRBD2 | TRBV19 | TGTGCCAGTAATAAACTAGCGCAAGAGACCCAGTACTTC | CASNKLAQETQYF
TRBJ2-1 | - | - | TRBV6-4 | TGTGCCAGCAGTGACCGGGACAACAATGAGCAGTTCTTC | CASSDRDNNEQFF
TRBJ2-2 | few | - | TRBV14 | TGTGCCAGCAGCCAAGTCGGACTCGGGGAGCTGTTTTTT | CASSQVGLGELFF
TRBJ2-7 | - | TRBD2 | TRBV18 | TGTGCCAGCTCACCCGGGACTACTTTCGAGCAGTACTTC | CASSPGTTFEQYF
TRBJ1-1 | few | TRBD1 | TRBV30 | TGTGCCTGGAGTGAAATCCCTGGACAGGGGGCGACTGAAGCTTTCTTT | CAWSEIPGQGATEAFF
TRBJ1-1 | few | - | TRBV29-1 | TGCAGCGTGGCGGACAGCCTTATGAACACTGAAGCTTTCTTT | CSVADSLMNTEAFF
TRBJ1-1 | - | - | TRBV27 | TGTGCCAGCAGTTTAAACATCCACACTGAAGCTTTCTTT | CASSLNIHTEAFF
TRBJ1-3 | - | - | TRBV29-1 | TGCAGCGTTCTGCAGGGGCACTCTGGAAACACCATATATTTT | CSVLQGHSGNTIYF
TRBJ1-1 | - | TRBD1 | TRBV6-1 | TGTGCCAGCACCGTTGACAGGGGAGGGACTGAAGCTTTCTTT | CASTVDRGGTEAFF
TRBJ2-3 | - | TRBD2 | TRBV6-6 | TGTGCCAGCAGGGAACTAGCGGGGAGCACAGATACGCAGTATTTT | CASRELAGSTDTQYF
TRBJ1-5 | - | TRBD1 | TRBV2 | TGTGCCAGCAGGCTGGAGACAGGGTATAATCAGCCCCAGCATTTT | CASRLETGYNQPQHF
TRBJ1-6 | - | TRBD1 | TRBV19 | TGTGCCAGTAGTATCCAAGGGGGCCTGAATTCACCCCTCCACTTT | CASSIQGGLNSPLHF
TRBJ2-3 | - | TRBD1 | TRBV28 | TGTGCCAGCAGTTTAACGGCTTATAGGGGGCTGGCAGATACGCAGTATTTT | CASSLTAYRGLADTQYF
TRBJ2-7 | - | - | TRBV5-6 | TGTGCCAGCAGCAATACAGGGATTTACGAGCAGTACTTC | CASSNTGIYEQYF
TRBJ2-1 | - | TRBD2 | TRBV6-4 | TGTGCCAGCAGTGACTCGAGCGGGGGGGCCAATGAGCAGTTCTTC | CASSDSSGGANEQFF
TRBJ1-1 | - | TRBD1 | TRBV4-1 | TGCGCCAGCAGCCAGGGGGACAGGGACTCCACTGAAGCTTTCTTT | CASSQGDRDSTEAFF
TRBJ2-5 | - | TRBD2 | TRBV11-3 | TGTGCCAGCAGCTTGGGACTAGCCCAACGAAGGGAGACCCAGTACTTC | CASSLGLAQRRETQYF
TRBJ2-1 | - | TRBD2 | TRBV30 | TGTGCCTGGACTCCTGGGACTAGCCCCAATGAGCAGTTCTTC | CAWTPGTSPNEQFF
TRBJ1-1 | - | - | TRBV7-9 | TGTGCCAGCTTCGGGGTAGGGCCCGGGTTTTTCTTT | CASFGVGPGFFF
TRBJ1-2 | - | TRBD1 | TRBV5-1 | TGCGCCAGCAGCCACGGACAGGGGCCCGCCTATGGCTACACCTTC | CASSHGQGPAYGYTF
TRBJ1-6 | - | - | TRBV15 | TGTGCCACCAGCAGAGATATATCCCCGAATTCACCCCTCCACTTT | CATSRDISPNSPLHF
TRBJ2-3 | - | - | TRBV29-1 | TGCAGCGTAGCGGTTTCAGGAGGAAGCACAGATACGCAGTATTTT | CSVAVSGGSTDTQYF
TRBJ1-1 | few | TRBD1 | TRBV6-5 | TGTGCCAGCAGTCAAGACAGGGGCCCGAACACTGAAGCTTTCTTT | CASSQDRGPNTEAFF
TRBJ2-2 | - | - | TRBV6-5 | TGTGCCAGCAGTTCGGGAGCCGGGGAGCTGTTTTTT | CASSSGAGELFF
TRBJ2-7 | - | TRBD1 | TRBV5-4 | TGTGCCAGCAGCTTGGGGGACAGGAGCTCCTACGAGCAGTACTTC | CASSLGDRSSYEQYF